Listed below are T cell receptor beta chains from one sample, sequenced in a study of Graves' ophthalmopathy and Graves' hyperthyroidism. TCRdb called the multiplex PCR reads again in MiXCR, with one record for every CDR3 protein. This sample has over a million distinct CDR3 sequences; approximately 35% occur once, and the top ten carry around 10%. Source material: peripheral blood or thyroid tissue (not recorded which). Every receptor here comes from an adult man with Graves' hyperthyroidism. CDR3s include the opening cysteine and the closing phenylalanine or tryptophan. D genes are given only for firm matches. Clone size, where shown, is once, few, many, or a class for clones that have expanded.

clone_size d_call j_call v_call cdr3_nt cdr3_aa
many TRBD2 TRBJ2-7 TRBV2 TGTGCCAGCAGTGCCTCAGGGAGGGACGAGTACTTC CASSASGRDEYF
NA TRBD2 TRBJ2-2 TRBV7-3 TGTGCCAGCAGCGGAAGGACTAGCGGGGGCCGCACCGGGGAGCTGTTTTTT CASSGRTSGGRTGELFF
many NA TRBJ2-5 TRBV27 TGTGCCAGCAGTTCGGGGTTGGGGCGAGAGACCCAGTACTTC CASSSGLGRETQYF
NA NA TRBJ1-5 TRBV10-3 TGTGCCATCAGGGAGACGGTCAATCAGCCCCAGCATTTT CAIRETVNQPQHF
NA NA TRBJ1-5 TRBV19 TGTGCCAGTAGCCCATTACTTGATCAGCCCCAGCATTTT CASSPLLDQPQHF
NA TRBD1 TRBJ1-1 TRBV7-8 TGTGCCAGCAAGCAGGGGGCGATTTATCCTGAAGCTTTCTTT CASKQGAIYPEAFF
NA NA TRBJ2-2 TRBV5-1 TGCGCCAGCAGCTTGGATGGTAACGGGGAGCTGTTTTTT CASSLDGNGELFF
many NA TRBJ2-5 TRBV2 TGTGCCAGCAGTGAAGGGACTACTCTGTACCAAGAGACCCAGTACTTC CASSEGTTLYQETQYF
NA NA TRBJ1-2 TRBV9 TGTGCCAGCAGCCAAGGGGGGGCCGGCTACACCTTC CASSQGGAGYTF
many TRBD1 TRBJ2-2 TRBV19 TGTGCCAGTAACCCGGGACAGCCAGGCTACGGGGAGCTGTTTTTT CASNPGQPGYGELFF
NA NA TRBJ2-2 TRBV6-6 TGTGCCACCCAACGGGGCGGGGAGCTGTTTTTT CATQRGGELFF
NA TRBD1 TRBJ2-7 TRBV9 TGTGCCAGCAGCCCCGGGACAGGGGGGTGGGAGCAGTACTTC CASSPGTGGWEQYF
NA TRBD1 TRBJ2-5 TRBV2 TGTGCCAGCAGAGTGGGACCAGGGGGAGAGACCCAGTACTTC CASRVGPGGETQYF
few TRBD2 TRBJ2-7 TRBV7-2 TGTGCCAGCAGCATAGCTAGCGGGGATACCTACGAGCAGTACTTC CASSIASGDTYEQYF
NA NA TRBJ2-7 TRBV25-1 TGTGCCAGCAGTTTGCGGGACACATACCTCTACGAGCAGTACTTC CASSLRDTYLYEQYF
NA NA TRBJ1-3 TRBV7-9 TGTGCCAGCAGCTCTCCCTTTGGGGAAGTAATATATTTT CASSSPFGEVIYF
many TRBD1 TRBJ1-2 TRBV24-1 TGTGCCACCAGTGACCCCGGGACAGGATTCTATGGCTACACCTTC CATSDPGTGFYGYTF
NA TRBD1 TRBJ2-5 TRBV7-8 TGTGCCAGCAGCACGCCGGGACAGGGGACGGAGACCCAGTACTTC CASSTPGQGTETQYF
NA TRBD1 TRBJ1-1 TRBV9 TGTGCCTCTAGAACCGGGACAGGGGGCGAAGCTTTCTTT CASRTGTGGEAFF
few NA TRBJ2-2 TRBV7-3 TGTGCCAGCAGCTTCAGTGCCGGGACCGATAACACCGGGGAGCTGTTTTTT CASSFSAGTDNTGELFF
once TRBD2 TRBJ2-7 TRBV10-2 TGCACCACAGGGCGGGGGGGCGAGCAGTACTTC CTTGRGGEQYF
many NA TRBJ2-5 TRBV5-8 TGTGCCAGCAGCTGGGGGTACGGAGAGACCCAGTACTTC CASSWGYGETQYF
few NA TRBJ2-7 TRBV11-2 TGTGCCAGCAGCTACGTACAGAGGACAGCCTACGAGCAGTACTTC CASSYVQRTAYEQYF
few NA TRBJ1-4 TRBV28 TGTGCCAGCAGTTCCCAGGGGATCGGTGAAAAACTGTTTTTT CASSSQGIGEKLFF
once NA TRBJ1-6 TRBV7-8 TGTGCCAGCAGCTTAGGCACTAGCGGGGGATCACCCCTCCACTTT CASSLGTSGGSPLHF
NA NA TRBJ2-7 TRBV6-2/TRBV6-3 TGTGCCAGCAGTCCATCCCTTGAGCGACTCTACGAGCAGTACTTC CASSPSLERLYEQYF
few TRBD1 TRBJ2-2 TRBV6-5 TGTGCCAGCAGCGAGCCAGGGGGCGCAGGTACCGGGGAGCTGTTTTTT CASSEPGGAGTGELFF